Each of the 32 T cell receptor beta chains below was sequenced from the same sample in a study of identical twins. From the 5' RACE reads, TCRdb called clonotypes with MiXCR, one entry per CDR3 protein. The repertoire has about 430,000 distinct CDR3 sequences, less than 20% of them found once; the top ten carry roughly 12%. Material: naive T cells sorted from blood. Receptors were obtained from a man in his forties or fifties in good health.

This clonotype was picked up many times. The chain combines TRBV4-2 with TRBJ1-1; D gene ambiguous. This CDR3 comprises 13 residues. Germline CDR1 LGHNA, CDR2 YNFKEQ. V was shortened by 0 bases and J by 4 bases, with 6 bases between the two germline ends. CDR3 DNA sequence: TGTGCCAGCAGCCAAGATCACGGCACTGAAGCTTTCTTT. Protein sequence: CASSQDHGTEAFF.

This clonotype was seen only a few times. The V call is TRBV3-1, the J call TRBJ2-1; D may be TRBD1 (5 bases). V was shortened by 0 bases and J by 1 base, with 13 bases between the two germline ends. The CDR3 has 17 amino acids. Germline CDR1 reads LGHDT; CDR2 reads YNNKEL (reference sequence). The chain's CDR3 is CASSQDKGLVSYNEQFF. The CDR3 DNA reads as TGTGCCAGCAGCCAAGATAAGGGGTTGGTGTCCTACAATGAGCAGTTCTTC.

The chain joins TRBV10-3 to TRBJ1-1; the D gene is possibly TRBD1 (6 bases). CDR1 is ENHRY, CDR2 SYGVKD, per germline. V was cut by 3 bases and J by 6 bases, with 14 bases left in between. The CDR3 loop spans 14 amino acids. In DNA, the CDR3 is TGTGCCATCAGTGACTCCTCCGGGGGCCCTGAAGCTTTCTTT. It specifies CAISDSSGGPEAFF.

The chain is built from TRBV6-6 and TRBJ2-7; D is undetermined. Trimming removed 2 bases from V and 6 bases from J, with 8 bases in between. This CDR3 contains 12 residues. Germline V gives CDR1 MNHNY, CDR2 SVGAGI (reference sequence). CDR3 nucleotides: TGTGCCAGCAGTTACGATCTAGGCGAGCAGTACTTC. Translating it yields CASSYDLGEQYF.

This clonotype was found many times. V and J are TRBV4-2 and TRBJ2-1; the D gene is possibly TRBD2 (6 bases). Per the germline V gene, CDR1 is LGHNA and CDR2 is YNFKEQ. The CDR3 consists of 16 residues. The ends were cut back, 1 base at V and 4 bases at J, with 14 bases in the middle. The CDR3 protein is CASSQAGTGRYNEQFF. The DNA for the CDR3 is TGTGCCAGCAGCCAAGCCGGGACTGGCCGTTACAATGAGCAGTTCTTC.

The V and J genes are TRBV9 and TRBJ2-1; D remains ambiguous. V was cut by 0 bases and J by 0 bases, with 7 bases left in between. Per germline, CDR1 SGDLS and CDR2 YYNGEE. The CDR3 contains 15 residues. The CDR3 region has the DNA TGTGCCAGCAGCGTAGAACCTAGCTCCTACAATGAGCAGTTCTTC. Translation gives CASSVEPSSYNEQFF.

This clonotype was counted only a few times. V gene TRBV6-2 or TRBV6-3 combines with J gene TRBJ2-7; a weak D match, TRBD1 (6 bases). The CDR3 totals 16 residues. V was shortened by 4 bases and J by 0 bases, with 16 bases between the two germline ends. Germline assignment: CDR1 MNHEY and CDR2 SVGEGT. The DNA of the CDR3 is TGTGCCAGCAGTTCATTTGGACAGTCCCTCTCCTACGAGCAGTACTTC. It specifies CASSSFGQSLSYEQYF.

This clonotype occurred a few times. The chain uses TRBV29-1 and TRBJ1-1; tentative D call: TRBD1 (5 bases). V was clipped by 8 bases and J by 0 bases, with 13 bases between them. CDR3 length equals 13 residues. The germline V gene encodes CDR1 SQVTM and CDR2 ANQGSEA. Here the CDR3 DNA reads TGCAGCTGGTCGGGACGCTTGAACACTGAAGCTTTCTTT. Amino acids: CSWSGRLNTEAFF.

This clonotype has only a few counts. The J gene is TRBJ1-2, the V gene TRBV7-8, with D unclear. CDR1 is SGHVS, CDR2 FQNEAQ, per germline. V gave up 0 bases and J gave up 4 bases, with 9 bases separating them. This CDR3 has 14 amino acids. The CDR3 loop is CASSLAKGAYGYTF. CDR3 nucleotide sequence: TGTGCCAGCAGCTTAGCGAAGGGCGCCTATGGCTACACCTTC.

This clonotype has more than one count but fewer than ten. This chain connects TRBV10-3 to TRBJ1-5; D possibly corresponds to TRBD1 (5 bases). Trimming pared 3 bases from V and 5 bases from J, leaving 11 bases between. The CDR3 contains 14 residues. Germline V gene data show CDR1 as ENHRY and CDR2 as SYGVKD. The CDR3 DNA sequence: TGTGCCATCAGTGATGACAGCGCCTATCAGCCCCAGCATTTT. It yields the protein CAISDDSAYQPQHF.

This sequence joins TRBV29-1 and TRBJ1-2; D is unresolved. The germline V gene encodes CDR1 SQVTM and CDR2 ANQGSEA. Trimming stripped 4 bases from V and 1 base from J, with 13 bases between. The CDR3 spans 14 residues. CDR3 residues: CSVALRGGNYGYTF. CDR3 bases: TGCAGCGTTGCCTTGAGAGGAGGTAACTATGGCTACACCTTC.

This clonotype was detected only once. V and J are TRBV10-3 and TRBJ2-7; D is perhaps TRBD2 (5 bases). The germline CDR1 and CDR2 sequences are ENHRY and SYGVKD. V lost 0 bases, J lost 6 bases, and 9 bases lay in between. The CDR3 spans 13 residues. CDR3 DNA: TGTGCCATCAGTGAGTCGAGGGTTTCCGAGCAGTACTTC. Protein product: CAISESRVSEQYF.

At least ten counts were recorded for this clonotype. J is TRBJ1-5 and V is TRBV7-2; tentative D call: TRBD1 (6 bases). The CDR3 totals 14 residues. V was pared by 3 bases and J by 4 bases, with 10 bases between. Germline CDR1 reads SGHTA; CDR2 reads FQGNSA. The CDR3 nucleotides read TGTGCCAGCAGCTTGGACAGCCAAAATCAGCCCCAGCATTTT. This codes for CASSLDSQNQPQHF. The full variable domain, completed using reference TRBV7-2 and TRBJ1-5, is GAGVSQSPSNKVTEKGKDVELRCDPISGHTALYWYRQSLGQGLEFLIYFQGNSAPDKSGLPSDRFSAERTGGSVSTLTIQRTQQEDSAVYLCASSLDSQNQPQHFGDGTRLSIL.

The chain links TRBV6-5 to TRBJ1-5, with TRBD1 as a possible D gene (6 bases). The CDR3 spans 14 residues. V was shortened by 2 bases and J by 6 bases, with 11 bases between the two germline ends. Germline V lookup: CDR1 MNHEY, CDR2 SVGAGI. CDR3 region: CASSYGRGGQPQHF. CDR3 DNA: TGTGCCAGCAGTTACGGCAGGGGAGGTCAGCCCCAGCATTTT.

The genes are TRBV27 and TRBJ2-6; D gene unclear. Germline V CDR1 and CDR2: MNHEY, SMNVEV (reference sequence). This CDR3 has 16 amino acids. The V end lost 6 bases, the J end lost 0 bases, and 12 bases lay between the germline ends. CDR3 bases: TGTGCCAGCAGCTCTATTACCTACTCTGGGGCCAACGTCCTGACTTTC. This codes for CASSSITYSGANVLTF.

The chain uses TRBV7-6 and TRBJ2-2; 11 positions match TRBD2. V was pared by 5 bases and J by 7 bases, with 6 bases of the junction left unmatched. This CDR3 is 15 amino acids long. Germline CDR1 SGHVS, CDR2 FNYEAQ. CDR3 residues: CASSPRLAGNGELFF. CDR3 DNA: TGTGCCAGCAGCCCAAGACTAGCGGGGAACGGGGAGCTGTTTTTT. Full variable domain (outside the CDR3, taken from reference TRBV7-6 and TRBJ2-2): GAGVSQSPRYKVTKRGQDVALRCDPISGHVSLYWYRQALGQGPEFLTYFNYEAQQDKSGLPNDRFSAERPEGSISTLTIQRTEQRDSAMYRCASSPRLAGNGELFFGEGSRLTVL.

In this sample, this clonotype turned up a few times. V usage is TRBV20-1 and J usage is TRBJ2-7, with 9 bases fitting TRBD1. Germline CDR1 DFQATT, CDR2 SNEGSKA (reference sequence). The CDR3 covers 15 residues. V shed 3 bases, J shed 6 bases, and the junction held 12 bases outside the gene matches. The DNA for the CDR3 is TGCAGTGCTAGCCGGACAGGGGATGACAGCGCCGAGCAGTACTTC. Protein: CSASRTGDDSAEQYF.

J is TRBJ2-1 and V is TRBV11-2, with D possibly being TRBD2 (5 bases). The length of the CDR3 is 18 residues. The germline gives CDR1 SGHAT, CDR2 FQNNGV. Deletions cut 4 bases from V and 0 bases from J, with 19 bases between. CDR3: CASSSRRQRLSSYNEQFF. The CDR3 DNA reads TGTGCCAGCAGCTCCCGGAGGCAGCGCTTGAGCTCCTACAATGAGCAGTTCTTC.

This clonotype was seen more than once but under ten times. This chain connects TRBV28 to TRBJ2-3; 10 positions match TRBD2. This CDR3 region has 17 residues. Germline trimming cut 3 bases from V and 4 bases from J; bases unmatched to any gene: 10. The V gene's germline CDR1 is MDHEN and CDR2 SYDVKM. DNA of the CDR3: TGTGCCAGCAGTTTTTGGGCTAGCGGGAGTGTATCAGATACGCAGTATTTT. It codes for CASSFWASGSVSDTQYF.

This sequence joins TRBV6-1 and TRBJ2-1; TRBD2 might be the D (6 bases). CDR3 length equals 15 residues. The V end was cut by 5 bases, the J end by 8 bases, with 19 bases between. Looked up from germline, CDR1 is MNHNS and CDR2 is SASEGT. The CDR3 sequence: CASSRPSAGRDEQFF. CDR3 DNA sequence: TGTGCCAGCAGTCGTCCCTCCGCGGGGCGGGATGAGCAGTTCTTC.

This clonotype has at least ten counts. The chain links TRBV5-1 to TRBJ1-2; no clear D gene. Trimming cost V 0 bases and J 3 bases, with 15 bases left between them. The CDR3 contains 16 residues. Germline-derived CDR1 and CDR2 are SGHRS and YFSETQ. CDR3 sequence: CASSLVSRSKDYGYTF. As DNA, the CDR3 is TGCGCCAGCAGCTTGGTTTCGAGAAGCAAGGACTATGGCTACACCTTC.

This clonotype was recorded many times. CDR3 nucleotide sequence: TGCGCCAGCAGCTTGGATCCCGGATTCCAAGAGACCCAGTACTTC. Translated: CASSLDPGFQETQYF. The V and J genes are TRBV5-1 and TRBJ2-5; unclear D gene. The V end was cut by 0 bases, the J end by 1 base, with 10 bases between. The CDR3 spans 15 residues. Germline CDR1 reads SGHRS; CDR2 reads YFSETQ.

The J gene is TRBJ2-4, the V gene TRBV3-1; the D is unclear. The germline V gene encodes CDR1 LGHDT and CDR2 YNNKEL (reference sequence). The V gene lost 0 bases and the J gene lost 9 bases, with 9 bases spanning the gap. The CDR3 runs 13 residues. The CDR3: CASSQDSRSIQYF. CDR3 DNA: TGTGCCAGCAGCCAAGATTCCAGGAGCATTCAGTACTTC. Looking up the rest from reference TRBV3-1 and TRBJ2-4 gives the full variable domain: DTAVSQTPKYLVTQMGNDKSIKCEQNLGHDTMYWYKQDSKKFLKIMFSYNNKELIINETVPNRFSPKSPDKAHLNLHINSLELGDSAVYFCASSQDSRSIQYFGAGTRLSVL.

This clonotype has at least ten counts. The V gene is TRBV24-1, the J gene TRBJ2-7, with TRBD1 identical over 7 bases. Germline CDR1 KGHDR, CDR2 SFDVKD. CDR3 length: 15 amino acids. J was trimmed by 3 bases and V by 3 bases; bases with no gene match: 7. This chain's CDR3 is CATSDHGDSNYEQYF. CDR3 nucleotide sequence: TGTGCCACCAGTGATCACGGGGACAGTAACTACGAGCAGTACTTC.

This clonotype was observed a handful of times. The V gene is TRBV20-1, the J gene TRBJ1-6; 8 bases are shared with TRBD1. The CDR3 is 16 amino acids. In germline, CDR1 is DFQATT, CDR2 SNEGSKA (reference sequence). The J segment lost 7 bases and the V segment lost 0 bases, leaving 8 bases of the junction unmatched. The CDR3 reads CSARENFQGANSPLHF. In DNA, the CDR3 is TGCAGTGCTAGAGAAAATTTTCAGGGGGCAAATTCACCCCTCCACTTT.

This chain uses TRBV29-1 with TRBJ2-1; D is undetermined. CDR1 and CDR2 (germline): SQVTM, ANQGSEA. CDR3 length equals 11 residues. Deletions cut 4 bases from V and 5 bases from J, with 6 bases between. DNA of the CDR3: TGCAGCGTTGCTCGAGACAATGAGCAGTTCTTC. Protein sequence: CSVARDNEQFF.

This CDR3 is CASSRTGHTEAFF. DNA for the CDR3: TGTGCCAGCAGTAGGACAGGTCACACTGAAGCTTTCTTT. The chain uses TRBV12-3 or TRBV12-4 and TRBJ1-1, with 7 bases aligning to TRBD1. The CDR3 extends over 13 amino acids. V lost 5 bases and J lost 3; bases outside the gene matches: 3.

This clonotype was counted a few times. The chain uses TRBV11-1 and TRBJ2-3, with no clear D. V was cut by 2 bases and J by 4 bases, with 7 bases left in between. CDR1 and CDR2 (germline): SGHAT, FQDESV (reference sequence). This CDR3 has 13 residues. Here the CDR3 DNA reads TGTGCCAGCAGCTTATTCGGACCAGATACGCAGTATTTT. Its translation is CASSLFGPDTQYF. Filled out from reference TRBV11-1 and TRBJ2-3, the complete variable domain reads EAEVAQSPRYKITEKSQAVAFWCDPISGHATLYWYRQILGQGPELLVQFQDESVVDDSQLPKDRFSAERLKGVDSTLKIQPAELGDSAMYLCASSLFGPDTQYFGPGTRLTVL.

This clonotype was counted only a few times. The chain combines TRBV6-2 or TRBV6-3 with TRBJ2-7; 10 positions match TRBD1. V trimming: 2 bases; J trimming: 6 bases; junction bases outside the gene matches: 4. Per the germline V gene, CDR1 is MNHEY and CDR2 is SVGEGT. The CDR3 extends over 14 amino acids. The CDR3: CASSYGTGVVEQYF. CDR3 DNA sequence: TGTGCCAGCAGTTACGGGACAGGGGTTGTCGAGCAGTACTTC.

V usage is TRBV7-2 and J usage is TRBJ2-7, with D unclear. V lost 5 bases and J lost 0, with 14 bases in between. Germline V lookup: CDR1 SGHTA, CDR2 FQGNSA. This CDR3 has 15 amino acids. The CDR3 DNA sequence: TGTGCCAGCAGCGGAAGTCGGCAGAGCTCCTACGAGCAGTACTTC. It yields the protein CASSGSRQSSYEQYF.

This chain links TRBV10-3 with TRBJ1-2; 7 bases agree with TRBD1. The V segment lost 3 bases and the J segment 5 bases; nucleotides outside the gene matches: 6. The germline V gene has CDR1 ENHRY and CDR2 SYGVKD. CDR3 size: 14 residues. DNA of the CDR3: TGTGCCATCAGTGAAGGGGGCCAGCGGTATGGCTACACCTTC. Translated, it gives CAISEGGQRYGYTF.

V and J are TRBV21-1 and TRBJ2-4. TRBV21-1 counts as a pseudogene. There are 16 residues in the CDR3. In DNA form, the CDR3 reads TGTGCCAGCAGCAAGGGTGGGTCTTTGGCTTTCGACATTCAGTACTTC. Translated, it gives CASSKGGSLAFDIQYF.